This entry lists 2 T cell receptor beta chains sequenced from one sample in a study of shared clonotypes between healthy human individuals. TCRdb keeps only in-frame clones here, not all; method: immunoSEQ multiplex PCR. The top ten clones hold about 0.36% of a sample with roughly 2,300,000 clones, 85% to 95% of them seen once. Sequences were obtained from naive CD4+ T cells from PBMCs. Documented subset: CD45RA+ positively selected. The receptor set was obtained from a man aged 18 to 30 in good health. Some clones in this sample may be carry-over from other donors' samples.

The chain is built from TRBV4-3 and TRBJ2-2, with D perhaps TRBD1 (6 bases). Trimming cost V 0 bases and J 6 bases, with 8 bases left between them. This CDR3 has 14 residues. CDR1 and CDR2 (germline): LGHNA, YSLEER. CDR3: CASSQDTGSGELFF. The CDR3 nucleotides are TGCGCCAGCAGCCAAGACACAGGGTCCGGGGAGCTGTTTTTT.

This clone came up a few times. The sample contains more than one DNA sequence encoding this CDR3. In DNA, the CDR3 is TGTGCCAGCAGTTTATCGTGGGGCGTGAACACTGAAGCTTTCTTT. Protein sequence: CASSLSWGVNTEAFF. The V and J genes are TRBV28 and TRBJ1-1, with a weak D call TRBD1 (5 bases). V was cut by 1 base and J by 0 bases, with 9 bases left in between. Per germline, CDR1 MDHEN and CDR2 SYDVKM. This CDR3 is built from 15 residues.